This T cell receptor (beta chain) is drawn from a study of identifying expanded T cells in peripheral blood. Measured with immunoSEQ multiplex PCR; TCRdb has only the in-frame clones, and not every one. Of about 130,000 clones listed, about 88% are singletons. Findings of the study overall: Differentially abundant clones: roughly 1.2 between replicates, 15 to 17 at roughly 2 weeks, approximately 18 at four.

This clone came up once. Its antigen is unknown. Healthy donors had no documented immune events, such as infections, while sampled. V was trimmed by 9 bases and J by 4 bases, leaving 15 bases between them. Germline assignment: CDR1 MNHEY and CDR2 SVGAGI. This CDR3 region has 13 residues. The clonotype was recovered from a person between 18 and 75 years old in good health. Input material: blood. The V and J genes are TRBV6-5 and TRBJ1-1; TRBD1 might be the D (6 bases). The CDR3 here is CASNRVFGTEAFF. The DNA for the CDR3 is TGTGCCAGTAACAGGGTTTTCGGCACTGAAGCTTTCTTT.